This TCR beta chain derives from a study of blood T cells in healthy people across ages. A J-beta primer mix and a sample-barcoded 5' primer were used in a second PCR of about 6 to 12 cycles. Each of the samples gave a minimum of 3 million paired-end reads that contained CDR3. One entry per CDR3 protein, called by TCRdb with MiXCR from the 5' RACE reads. The data contain fewer than 2,000,000 distinct CDR3 sequences, about 35% of them singletons. This clonotype was counted between two and nine times. V was shortened by 4 bases and J by 3 bases, with 10 bases between the two germline ends. The CDR3 length is 14 residues. Germline V CDR1 and CDR2: MNHNS, SASEGT.

This TCR came from a woman aged 25-40 years in good health. The sample was blood. The chain recombines TRBV6-1 with TRBJ2-1; D not certain. The CDR3 loop reads CASSGSDLYNEQFF. DNA for the CDR3: TGTGCCAGCAGTGGGTCGGACCTCTACAATGAGCAGTTCTTC.